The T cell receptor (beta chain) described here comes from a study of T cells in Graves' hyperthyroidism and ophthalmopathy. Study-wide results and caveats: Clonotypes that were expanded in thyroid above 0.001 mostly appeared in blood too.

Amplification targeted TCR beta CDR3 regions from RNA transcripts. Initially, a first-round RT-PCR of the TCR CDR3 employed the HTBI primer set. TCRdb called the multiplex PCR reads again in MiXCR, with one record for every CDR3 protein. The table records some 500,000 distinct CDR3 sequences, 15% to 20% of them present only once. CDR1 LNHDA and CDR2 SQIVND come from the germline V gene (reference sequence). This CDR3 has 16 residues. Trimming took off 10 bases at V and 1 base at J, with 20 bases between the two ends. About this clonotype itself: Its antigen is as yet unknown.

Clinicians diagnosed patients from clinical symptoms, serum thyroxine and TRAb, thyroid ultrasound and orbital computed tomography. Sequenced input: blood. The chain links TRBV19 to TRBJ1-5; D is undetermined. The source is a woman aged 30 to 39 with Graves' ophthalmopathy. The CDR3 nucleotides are TGTGCCATCTCCCCCGGCGGCCTCAACAGCAATCAGCCCCAGCATTTT. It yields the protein CAISPGGLNSNQPQHF.